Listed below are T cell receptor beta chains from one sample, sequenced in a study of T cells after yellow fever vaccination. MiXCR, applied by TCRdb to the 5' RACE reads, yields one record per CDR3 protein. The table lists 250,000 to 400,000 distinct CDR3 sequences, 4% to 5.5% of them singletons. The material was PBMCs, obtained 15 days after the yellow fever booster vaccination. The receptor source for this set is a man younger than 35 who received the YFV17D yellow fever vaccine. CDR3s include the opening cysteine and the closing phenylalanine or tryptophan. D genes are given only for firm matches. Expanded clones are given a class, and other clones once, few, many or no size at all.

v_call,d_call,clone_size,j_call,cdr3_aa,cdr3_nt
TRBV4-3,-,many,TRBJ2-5,CASSQDLRGRETQYF,TGCGCCAGCAGCCAAGACCTCAGGGGTAGGGAGACCCAGTACTTC
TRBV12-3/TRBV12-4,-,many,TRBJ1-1,CASSSHRAVNTEAFF,TGTGCCAGCAGTTCACACAGGGCAGTGAACACTGAAGCTTTCTTT
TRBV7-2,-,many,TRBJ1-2,CASSPIRGGNYGYTF,TGTGCCAGCAGCCCTATCAGGGGAGGAAACTATGGCTACACCTTC
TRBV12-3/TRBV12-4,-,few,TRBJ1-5,CASSLGQGIGPQHF,TGTGCCAGCAGTTTAGGGCAGGGGATCGGACCCCAGCATTTT
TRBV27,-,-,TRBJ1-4,CASGWGPESEKLFF,TGTGCCAGCGGCTGGGGCCCGGAAAGTGAAAAACTGTTTTTT
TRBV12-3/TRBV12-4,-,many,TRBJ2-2,CASSPPPGETGELFF,TGTGCCAGCAGCCCGCCCCCAGGAGAAACCGGGGAGCTGTTTTTT
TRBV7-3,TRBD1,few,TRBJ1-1,CASSLTGVEDTEAFF,TGTGCCAGCAGCCTGACAGGGGTTGAGGACACTGAAGCTTTCTTT
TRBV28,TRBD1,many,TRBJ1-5,CASIAGTGNQPQHF,TGTGCCAGCATTGCAGGGACAGGCAATCAGCCCCAGCATTTT
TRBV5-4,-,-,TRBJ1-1,CASSLGKTGPNTEAFF,TGTGCCAGCAGCTTGGGTAAGACAGGCCCTAACACTGAAGCTTTCTTT
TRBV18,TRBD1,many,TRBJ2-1,CASSSRQGINEQFF,TGTGCCAGCTCATCAAGACAGGGGATTAATGAGCAGTTCTTC
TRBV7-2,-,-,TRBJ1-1,CASRLITEAFF,TGTGCCAGCAGACTCATAACTGAAGCTTTCTTT
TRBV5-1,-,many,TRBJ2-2,CASSLGQTGELFF,TGCGCCAGCAGCTTGGGACAGACCGGGGAGCTGTTTTTT
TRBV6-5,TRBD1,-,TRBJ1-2,CASLGVGDRFKGYYGYTF,TGTGCCAGCCTCGGAGTCGGGGACAGATTTAAGGGGTACTATGGCTACACCTTC
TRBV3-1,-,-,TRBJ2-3,CASTTGSTQYF,TGTGCCAGCACGACTGGGTCTACGCAGTATTTT
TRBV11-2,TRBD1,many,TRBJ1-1,CASSLTGANTEAFF,TGTGCCAGCAGCTTAACAGGGGCAAACACTGAAGCTTTCTTT
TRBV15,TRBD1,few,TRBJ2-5,CATSRVDRKETQYF,TGTGCCACCAGCAGGGTGGACAGGAAAGAGACCCAGTACTTC
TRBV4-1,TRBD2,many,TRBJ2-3,CASSQVTSGATRDTQYF,TGCGCCAGCAGCCAGGTGACTAGCGGGGCGACGAGAGATACGCAGTATTTT
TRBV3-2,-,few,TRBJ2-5,CASSQKRPPGGSVRETQYF,TGTGCCAGCAGCCAAAAGAGGCCCCCGGGGGGGTCTGTCCGAGAGACCCAGTACTTC
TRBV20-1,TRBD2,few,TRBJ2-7,CSARDRGVGEQYF,TGCAGTGCTAGAGATCGGGGGGTTGGAGAGCAGTACTTC
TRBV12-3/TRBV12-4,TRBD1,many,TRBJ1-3,CASSPTTGSGTIYF,TGTGCCAGCAGTCCTACGACAGGGTCGGGCACCATATATTTT
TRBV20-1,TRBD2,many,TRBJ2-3,CSASQAGGYTDTQYF,TGCAGTGCTAGTCAAGCGGGGGGCTACACAGATACGCAGTATTTT
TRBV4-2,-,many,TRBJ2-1,CASRERQAYNEQFF,TGTGCCAGTCGTGAGCGCCAAGCCTACAATGAGCAGTTCTTC
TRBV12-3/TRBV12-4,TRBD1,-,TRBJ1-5,CASRAGQGQGQPQHF,TGTGCCAGCAGGGCCGGACAGGGCCAGGGGCAGCCCCAGCATTTT
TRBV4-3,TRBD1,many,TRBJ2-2,CASSQRTGTGELFF,TGCGCCAGCAGCCAGAGGACAGGGACCGGGGAGCTGTTTTTT
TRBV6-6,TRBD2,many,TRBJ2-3,CASSDSTSGGADTQYF,TGTGCCAGCAGTGACTCAACTAGCGGGGGGGCTGATACGCAGTATTTT
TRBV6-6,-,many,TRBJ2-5,CASSYYGAQETQYF,TGTGCCAGCAGTTACTACGGGGCACAAGAGACCCAGTACTTC
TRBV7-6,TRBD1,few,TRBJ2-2,CASSQQGTHTGELFF,TGTGCCAGCAGCCAACAGGGGACCCACACCGGGGAGCTGTTTTTT
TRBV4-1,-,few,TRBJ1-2,CASSPEGPRGVEGYTF,TGCGCCAGCAGCCCCGAGGGACCCAGGGGAGTTGAAGGCTACACCTTC
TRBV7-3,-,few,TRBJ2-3,CASSLVPGDTQYF,TGTGCCAGCAGCTTAGTCCCCGGAGATACGCAGTATTTT
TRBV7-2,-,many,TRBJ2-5,CASSSSWRETQYF,TGTGCCAGCAGCTCATCCTGGCGGGAGACCCAGTACTTC
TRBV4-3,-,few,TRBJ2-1,CASSPQPYNEQFF,TGCGCCAGCAGCCCACAGCCGTACAATGAGCAGTTCTTC
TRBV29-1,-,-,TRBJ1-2,CSVGVGGPYGYTF,TGCAGCGTTGGGGTCGGGGGACCCTATGGCTACACCTTC
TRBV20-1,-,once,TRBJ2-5,CSASFQETQYF,TGCAGTGCTAGTTTCCAAGAGACCCAGTACTTC
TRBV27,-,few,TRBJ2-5,CASSPGTAGPQYF,TGTGCCAGCAGTCCCGGGACAGCGGGACCCCAGTACTTC
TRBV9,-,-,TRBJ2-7,CASSPFWGSYEQYF,TGTGCCAGCAGCCCTTTTTGGGGCAGCTACGAGCAGTACTTC
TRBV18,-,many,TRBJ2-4,CASSGDRAKNIQYF,TGTGCCAGCTCCGGAGACAGGGCCAAAAACATTCAGTACTTC
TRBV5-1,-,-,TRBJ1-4,CASSSTTTNEKLFF,TGCGCCAGCAGCTCCACAACAACTAATGAAAAACTGTTTTTT
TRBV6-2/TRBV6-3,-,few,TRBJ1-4,CASSYSGDLEVFF,TGTGCCAGCAGTTACTCCGGGGACCTCGAGGTGTTTTTT
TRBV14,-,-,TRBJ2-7,CASSQGNPEQYF,TGTGCCAGCAGCCAAGGTAATCCCGAGCAGTACTTC
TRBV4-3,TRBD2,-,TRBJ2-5,CASSNGGEGETQYF,TGCGCCAGCAGCAACGGGGGGGAGGGAGAGACCCAGTACTTC
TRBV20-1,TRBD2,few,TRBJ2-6,CSAAGASGHSGANVLTF,TGCAGTGCTGCTGGGGCTAGCGGCCACTCTGGGGCCAACGTCCTGACTTTC